These T cell receptor beta chains were read from a single sample in a study of CD8+ T cells in alopecia areata. Assay used: immunoSEQ multiplex PCR; TCRdb lists only in-frame clones, some missing. This sample carries roughly 230,000 clones, less than 45% of them seen once, and the ten largest clones take 2% to 3%. The source material was CD4+ T cells sorted from blood, sampled at approximately week 39, from a patient treated with tofacitinib. The receptors stem from a human donor with alopecia areata. Each CDR3 is given with its conserved first and last residue. Fields, in order: V gene, J gene, CDR3 length, clone size, D gene, CDR3 protein, CDR3 DNA. The D gene is left open where the match is weak. Size values are once, few and many counts, or a class for expanded clones, and some rows have none.

TRBV5-1,TRBJ2-1,15,few,NA,CASSSASGGGLEQFF,TGCGCCAGCAGCTCCGCTAGCGGAGGGGGCCTTGAGCAGTTCTTC
TRBV27,TRBJ2-2,15,NA,TRBD2,CASSTSGRVTGELFF,TGTGCCAGCTCCACTAGCGGGAGAGTCACCGGGGAGCTGTTTTTT
TRBV4-3,TRBJ1-5,13,NA,NA,CASSSRVNQPQHF,TGCGCCAGCAGTAGCAGGGTCAATCAGCCCCAGCATTTT
TRBV30,TRBJ1-1,14,NA,NA,CAWSRGPGGGQAFF,TGTGCCTGGAGTCGCGGACCAGGAGGGGGGCAAGCTTTCTTT
TRBV5-1,TRBJ2-7,16,few,NA,CASSSGPTKSSYEQYF,TGCGCCAGCAGCTCCGGGCCGACAAAGTCTTCCTACGAGCAGTACTTC
TRBV4-1,TRBJ1-4,14,NA,NA,CASSQQGKREKLFF,TGCGCCAGCAGCCAACAGGGGAAGAGAGAAAAACTGTTTTTT
TRBV5-1,TRBJ2-1,15,NA,NA,CASSLGWAGVDEQFF,TGCGCCAGCAGCTTGGGTTGGGCTGGGGTTGATGAGCAGTTCTTC
TRBV7-2,TRBJ2-7,17,NA,NA,CASTRGSGAGEDYEQYF,TGTGCCAGCACAAGGGGGAGTGGGGCAGGCGAAGATTACGAGCAGTACTTC
TRBV30,TRBJ2-1,15,few,NA,CAWSVGTGPYNEQFF,TGTGCCTGGAGTGTTGGGACGGGACCGTACAATGAGCAGTTCTTC
TRBV23-1,TRBJ1-1,13,few,NA,CASSLRERTEAFF,TGCGCCAGCAGTCTCCGGGAGAGGACTGAAGCTTTCTTT
TRBV7-2,TRBJ2-7,12,many,NA,CASSRPNWEQYF,TGTGCCAGCAGCCGACCCAACTGGGAGCAGTACTTC
TRBV7-2,TRBJ1-2,16,NA,NA,CASSFEGVSFLYGYTF,TGTGCCAGCAGCTTCGAGGGGGTTTCATTCCTTTATGGCTACACCTTC
TRBV5-1,TRBJ2-5,16,few,TRBD2,CASSSTSGSTLETQYF,TGCGCCAGCAGCTCGACTAGCGGGAGTACCTTAGAGACCCAGTACTTC
TRBV5-1,TRBJ2-5,14,NA,TRBD1,CASSDRGQWETQYF,TGCGCCAGCAGCGACAGGGGGCAGTGGGAGACCCAGTACTTC
TRBV5-4,TRBJ2-1,16,few,TRBD2,CASSSPSGSSYNEQFF,TGTGCCAGCAGCTCGCCTAGCGGGAGCTCCTACAATGAGCAGTTCTTC
TRBV30,TRBJ2-2,13,NA,TRBD2,CAWDGTSGGELFF,TGTGCCTGGGACGGGACTAGCGGCGGGGAGCTGTTTTTT
TRBV2,TRBJ2-5,14,NA,TRBD2,CASSIGLARETQYF,TGTGCCAGCAGTATCGGACTAGCGCGGGAGACCCAGTACTTC
TRBV30,TRBJ1-1,11,NA,NA,CAWSALRRAFF,TGTGCCTGGAGTGCCCTCCGGAGAGCTTTCTTT
TRBV23-1,TRBJ2-7,16,NA,NA,CASRPYGRDQLYEQYF,TGCGCCAGCAGACCTTACGGACGGGACCAACTCTACGAGCAGTACTTC
TRBV7-8,TRBJ2-7,12,many,NA,CASSLSAYEQYF,TGTGCCAGCAGCCTCTCAGCCTACGAGCAGTACTTC
TRBV7-2,TRBJ1-2,13,NA,NA,CASSLALNYGYTF,TGTGCCAGCAGCTTAGCACTTAACTATGGCTACACCTTC
TRBV6-5,TRBJ1-2,14,few,TRBD1,CASRPNRGGYGYTF,TGTGCCAGCAGGCCTAACAGGGGCGGCTATGGCTACACCTTC
TRBV30,TRBJ2-7,16,NA,NA,CAWSAWGDTGSYEQYF,TGTGCCTGGAGTGCCTGGGGGGACACCGGATCCTACGAGCAGTACTTC
TRBV10-3,TRBJ2-3,12,NA,NA,CAISQTTDTQYF,TGTGCCATCAGTCAGACAACAGATACGCAGTATTTT
TRBV29-1,TRBJ1-2,15,NA,TRBD1,CSVAERDRGPSGYTF,TGCAGCGTTGCAGAGCGGGACAGGGGGCCTTCTGGCTACACCTTC
TRBV7-6,TRBJ2-2,14,few,TRBD1,CASRGTGVTGELFF,TGTGCCAGCAGGGGGACAGGGGTTACCGGGGAGCTGTTTTTT
TRBV18,TRBJ2-5,13,few,NA,CASSLSRRETQYF,TGTGCCAGCTCACTTTCTAGGAGAGAGACCCAGTACTTC
TRBV2,TRBJ1-2,14,few,NA,CASGREVPNYGYTF,TGTGCCAGCGGGCGGGAGGTCCCTAACTATGGCTACACCTTC
TRBV30,TRBJ1-5,13,once,NA,CAWSLGGLQPQHF,TGTGCCTGGAGTTTGGGGGGTTTACAGCCCCAGCATTTT
TRBV5-1,TRBJ1-5,15,NA,NA,CASSLEPGGNQPQHF,TGCGCCAGCAGCTTGGAACCGGGGGGCAATCAGCCCCAGCATTTT
TRBV5-1,TRBJ2-3,14,NA,NA,CAQTPFISTDTQYF,TGCGCCCAAACCCCCTTCATCAGCACAGATACGCAGTATTTT
TRBV28,TRBJ1-5,14,few,NA,CASRGVIPNQPQHF,TGTGCCAGCCGGGGGGTCATCCCAAATCAGCCCCAGCATTTT
TRBV5-1,TRBJ2-7,16,once,NA,CASSLVSRRASYEQYF,TGCGCCAGCAGCTTGGTTTCCCGGCGGGCCTCCTACGAGCAGTACTTC
TRBV7-6,TRBJ1-2,13,NA,NA,CASSLAHRDGYTF,TGTGCCAGCAGCTTGGCCCACAGGGACGGCTACACCTTC
TRBV5-1,TRBJ1-5,15,NA,TRBD1,CASRTGTEVNQPQHF,TGCGCCAGCAGGACCGGGACAGAAGTCAATCAGCCCCAGCATTTT
TRBV2,TRBJ2-1,15,few,NA,CASTRWRVDNNEQFF,TGTGCCAGCACCAGGTGGCGAGTGGACAACAATGAGCAGTTCTTC
TRBV7-3,TRBJ2-7,15,NA,TRBD1,CASSAKGQGAPEQYF,TGTGCCAGCAGCGCCAAGGGACAGGGCGCCCCCGAGCAGTACTTC
TRBV5-1,TRBJ2-7,14,NA,TRBD2,CASSETSGRGEQYF,TGCGCCAGCAGCGAGACTAGCGGGAGAGGCGAGCAGTACTTC
TRBV2,TRBJ2-1,14,NA,NA,CASIIRGVRNEQFF,TGTGCCAGCATAATTAGGGGAGTTCGGAATGAGCAGTTCTTC
TRBV7-9,TRBJ2-7,14,many,NA,CASSFGRFSYEQYF,TGTGCCAGCAGCTTCGGTCGGTTCTCCTACGAGCAGTACTTC
TRBV25-1,TRBJ2-1,15,NA,TRBD1,CASSPGGQDHNEQFF,TGTGCCAGCAGCCCCGGGGGACAGGACCACAATGAGCAGTTCTTC
TRBV25-1,TRBJ2-3,18,NA,TRBD2,CASIPGVTSGRSTDTQYF,TGTGCCAGCATCCCGGGAGTAACGAGCGGGAGAAGCACAGATACGCAGTATTTT
TRBV29-1,TRBJ1-1,12,few,NA,CSVADRNTEAFF,TGCAGCGTTGCGGACAGGAACACTGAAGCTTTCTTT
TRBV6-6,TRBJ2-5,15,few,TRBD2,CASMLGASGTETQYF,TGTGCCAGCATGCTGGGTGCTAGCGGGACCGAGACCCAGTACTTC
TRBV6-6,TRBJ1-1,13,few,NA,CASSRQGFTEAFF,TGTGCCAGCAGTCGGCAGGGGTTCACTGAAGCTTTCTTT
TRBV6-6,TRBJ1-1,14,few,NA,CASTPRGFQTEAFF,TGTGCCAGCACCCCACGGGGGTTCCAGACTGAAGCTTTCTTT
TRBV28,TRBJ2-6,14,NA,NA,CATEGSAGANVLTF,TGTGCCACCGAGGGGTCGGCTGGGGCCAACGTCCTGACTTTC
TRBV7-2,TRBJ2-3,17,NA,TRBD2,CASSLVASGVVVYTQYF,TGTGCCAGCAGCTTAGTAGCTAGCGGGGTGGTAGTGTATACGCAGTATTTT
TRBV29-1,TRBJ2-7,13,NA,NA,CSVGQGTAYEQYF,TGCAGCGTTGGTCAAGGGACCGCCTACGAGCAGTACTTC
TRBV7-8,TRBJ1-4,15,NA,TRBD1,CASSSPGQGGQKLFF,TGTGCCAGCAGCTCCCCGGGACAGGGCGGTCAAAAACTGTTTTTT
TRBV30,TRBJ1-1,13,NA,NA,CAWSVPQGTEAFF,TGTGCCTGGAGTGTACCCCAGGGCACTGAAGCTTTCTTT
TRBV7-6,TRBJ2-7,15,NA,TRBD2,CASSETSGSPREQYF,TGTGCCAGCAGCGAAACTAGCGGGAGTCCCCGCGAGCAGTACTTC